The next 24 T cell receptor beta chains were all read from a single sample in a study of OX40 agonist ivuxolimab in advanced cancers. The data were produced by immunoSEQ multiplex PCR, yet TCRdb's version contains in-frame clones alone and is incomplete. Seen here are about 61,000 clones, roughly four fifths observed once, and the top ten hold around 3.5%. The sample in question was CD4+ or CD8+ T cells sorted from blood, obtained in a trial of the OX40 agonist ivuxolimab. The receptors were gathered from an adult with an advanced solid tumor such as melanoma, head and neck, liver or kidney cancer.

CDR3 in DNA: TGTGCCAGCAGCGTAGGACTGATCCAAGAGACCCAGTACTTC. Residues: CASSVGLIQETQYF. This rearrangement joins TRBV9 to TRBJ2-5; D remains unclear. V was cut by 0 bases and J by 1 base, with 7 bases left in between. Germline V gives CDR1 SGDLS, CDR2 YYNGEE. CDR3 length: 14 residues.

The chain has TRBV7-2 and TRBJ1-1; 7 bases fit TRBD1. V was clipped by 4 bases and J by 4 bases; unmatched bases: 6. There are 14 residues in the CDR3. The germline V gene encodes CDR1 SGHTA and CDR2 FQGNSA. In DNA, the CDR3 is TGTGCCAGCAGCTCCCAGGGGGACGGCACTGAAGCTTTCTTT. Translated, it gives CASSSQGDGTEAFF. The variable domain in full, completed from reference TRBV7-2 and TRBJ1-1, reads GAGVSQSPSNKVTEKGKDVELRCDPISGHTALYWYRQSLGQGLEFLIYFQGNSAPDKSGLPSDRFSAERTGGSVSTLTIQRTQQEDSAVYLCASSSQGDGTEAFFGQGTRLTVV.

The rearrangement uses TRBV29-1 and TRBJ2-2; 9 bases agree with TRBD1. J gave up 4 bases and V 5 bases, and 20 bases lay outside the gene matches. This CDR3 is 19 amino acids long. The V gene's germline CDR1 is SQVTM and CDR2 ANQGSEA. CDR3 sequence reads: CSVKTRGDRGYLGTGELFF. For the CDR3, the DNA is TGCAGCGTTAAAACAAGGGGAGACAGGGGGTATCTTGGCACCGGGGAGCTGTTTTTT.

The rearrangement uses TRBV6-1 and TRBJ2-3, with D unclear. The CDR3 loop spans 13 amino acids. Trimming shortened V by 8 bases and J by 0 bases, and 9 bases separated the two germline ends. Per germline, CDR1 MNHNS and CDR2 SASEGT. CDR3: CASLRRSTDTQYF. In DNA form, the CDR3 reads TGTGCCAGCCTTAGGCGTAGCACAGATACGCAGTATTTT.

The chain carries TRBV6-1 and TRBJ2-7; no clear D gene. Trimming removed 4 bases at V and 2 bases at J, with 15 bases between. The CDR3 contains 15 residues. Per germline, CDR1 MNHNS and CDR2 SASEGT. CDR3 region: CASSVDVRPTYEQYF. Here the CDR3 DNA reads TGTGCCAGCAGTGTGGACGTCCGGCCGACCTACGAGCAGTACTTC.

This chain joins TRBV9 and TRBJ1-4; 7 bases agree with TRBD1. The CDR3 extends over 15 amino acids. Germline CDR1 SGDLS, CDR2 YYNGEE. V was clipped by 2 bases and J by 7 bases; unmatched bases: 8. Here the CDR3 reads CASSVTGTDTEKLFF. The CDR3 DNA sequence: TGTGCCAGCAGCGTCACCGGGACAGATACTGAAAAACTGTTTTTT.

The rearrangement uses TRBV7-9 and TRBJ1-2; a possible D gene is TRBD1 (5 bases). Trimming took off 4 bases at V and 7 bases at J, with 13 bases between the two ends. In germline, CDR1 is SEHNR, CDR2 FQNEAQ (reference sequence). CDR3 size: 13 residues. For the CDR3, the DNA is TGTGCCAGCAGCTCGGACACCGAGGGTGGCTACACCTTC. Amino acid sequence: CASSSDTEGGYTF.

This rearrangement joins TRBV2 to TRBJ1-5; TRBD1 matches 10 bases. Germline V gene lookup returns CDR1 SNHLY and CDR2 FYNNEI. Trimming at V came to 6 bases and at J to 4 bases, leaving 6 bases not matched to a gene. This CDR3 contains 15 residues. CDR3 sequence: CASRVRDRGNQPQHF. For the CDR3, the DNA is TGTGCCAGCAGAGTCCGGGACAGGGGTAATCAGCCCCAGCATTTT.

This clone has only one observation. The chain has TRBV5-4 and TRBJ2-5; the D gene is possibly TRBD1 (6 bases). This CDR3 region has 14 residues. V dropped 2 bases and J dropped 1 base, with 9 bases sitting between them. Germline V gene data show CDR1 as SGHNT and CDR2 as YYREEE (reference sequence). CDR3 in DNA: TGTGCCAGCAGCTTACAGGGCACCCAAGAGACCCAGTACTTC. Encoded protein: CASSLQGTQETQYF.

This clone turned up a few times. The V gene is TRBV9, the J gene TRBJ1-3; the D gene is possibly TRBD1 (5 bases). Germline V gene lookup returns CDR1 SGDLS and CDR2 YYNGEE. V lost 6 bases and J 4 bases, leaving 17 bases between the germline ends. The CDR3 is 15 amino acids. CDR3 nucleotides: TGTGCCAGCACCAATCAGGGAGGAATCGGAAACACCATATATTTT. Translation: CASTNQGGIGNTIYF.

J is TRBJ1-2 and V is TRBV7-2; the match to TRBD1 covers 8 bases. After removal of 4 bases from V and 10 bases from J, the junction contained 8 bases not matched to a gene. CDR1 SGHTA and CDR2 FQGNSA come from the germline V gene. The CDR3 runs 13 residues. CDR3 coding DNA: TGTGCCAGCAGCTCCGGGACAGGAGTGTCCTACACCTTC. This translates into CASSSGTGVSYTF.

The chain carries TRBV2 and TRBJ2-5; no reliable D call. Germline CDR1 and CDR2: SNHLY and FYNNEI. The length of the CDR3 is 11 residues. V was pared by 8 bases and J by 5 bases, with 9 bases between. The CDR3 region has the DNA TGTGCCAGCCTACTCGGGGAGACCCAGTACTTC. Protein sequence: CASLLGETQYF.

This chain uses TRBV30 with TRBJ1-3, with D uncertain. The CDR3 loop spans 14 amino acids. From germline, CDR1 is GTSNPN and CDR2 SVGIG (reference sequence). Trimming took off 1 base at V and 5 bases at J, with 12 bases between the two ends. The CDR3 loop is CAWSGLGARNTIYF. The CDR3 DNA follows: TGTGCCTGGAGTGGATTGGGAGCCCGAAACACCATATATTTT.

This chain joins TRBV5-1 and TRBJ1-1; a weak D match, TRBD1 (5 bases). The length of the CDR3 is 17 residues. V gave up 2 bases and J gave up 4 bases, with 21 bases separating them. CDR1 and CDR2 (germline): SGHRS, YFSETQ. In nucleotides, the CDR3 is TGCGCCAGCAGCTTTCAGGGCGTCTCAAGCAGTGGCACTGAAGCTTTCTTT. This translates into CASSFQGVSSSGTEAFF.

J is TRBJ2-3 and V is TRBV30; no definite D call. Germline CDR1 GTSNPN, CDR2 SVGIG (reference sequence). The CDR3 loop spans 13 amino acids. V was trimmed by 7 bases and J by 2 bases, leaving 13 bases between them. DNA for the CDR3: TGTGCCTACAACTTGAGGTTCACAGATACGCAGTATTTT. Translation: CAYNLRFTDTQYF.

This sequence joins TRBV7-8 and TRBJ2-5; D ambiguous. CDR1 SGHVS and CDR2 FQNEAQ come from the germline V gene. The length of the CDR3 is 13 residues. Trimming shortened V by 1 base and J by 1 base, and 4 bases separated the two germline ends. The CDR3 region has the DNA TGTGCCAGCAGCTTAGTAACCCAAGAGACCCAGTACTTC. This encodes CASSLVTQETQYF.

This chain links TRBV2 with TRBJ2-7; 10 positions agree with TRBD1. Germline lookup yields CDR1 SNHLY and CDR2 FYNNEI. The CDR3 extends over 13 amino acids. The V segment lost 5 bases and the J segment 9 bases; nucleotides outside the gene matches: 7. CDR3: CASSPGTGVVQYF. The CDR3 DNA follows: TGTGCCAGCAGTCCCGGGACAGGGGTAGTGCAGTACTTC.

This chain links TRBV4-1 with TRBJ2-7; D not resolved. Germline-derived CDR1 and CDR2 are MGHRA and YSYEKL. The V and J ends lost 1 base and 1 base respectively, with 5 bases between them. The CDR3 is made up of 13 amino acids. CDR3 residues: CASSQVLSYEQYF. The CDR3 DNA follows: TGCGCCAGCAGCCAAGTACTATCCTACGAGCAGTACTTC.

This chain joins TRBV4-2 and TRBJ1-4, with a tentative D call TRBD1 (6 bases). Trimming took off 0 bases at V and 6 bases at J, with 14 bases between the two ends. The CDR3 runs to 16 residues. From germline, CDR1 is LGHNA and CDR2 YNFKEQ. CDR3 loop: CASSQESGGGHEKLFF. For the CDR3, the DNA is TGTGCCAGCAGCCAAGAATCGGGGGGGGGCCATGAAAAACTGTTTTTT.

The chain has TRBV7-9 and TRBJ1-2; D perhaps matches TRBD1 (6 bases). This CDR3 has 14 residues. Germline V CDR1 and CDR2: SEHNR, FQNEAQ (reference sequence). The V end lost 5 bases, the J end lost 8 bases, and 18 bases lay between the germline ends. This CDR3 is CASSQDPGVSGYTF. In DNA form, the CDR3 reads TGTGCCAGCAGCCAAGATCCAGGGGTAAGCGGCTACACCTTC.

The chain links TRBV5-6 to TRBJ2-7, with 8 bases identical to TRBD1. CDR1 and CDR2 from the germline V gene are SGHDT and YYEEEE. The junction had 6 bases not matched to a gene; V was cut back by 2 bases and J by 5 bases. The CDR3 runs to 14 residues. CDR3 residues: CASSFTDRGDEQYF. DNA for the CDR3: TGTGCCAGCAGCTTTACCGACAGGGGAGACGAGCAGTACTTC.

V is TRBV15 and J is TRBJ2-3, with D unresolved. The CDR3 length is 13 residues. Germline CDR1 is LNHNV and CDR2 is YYDKDF (reference sequence). V lost 0 bases to trimming and J lost 4 bases, with 5 bases between them. The CDR3: CATSRDPADTQYF. Written as DNA, the CDR3 is TGTGCCACCAGCAGAGATCCTGCAGATACGCAGTATTTT. Looking up the rest from reference TRBV15 and TRBJ2-3 gives the full variable domain: DAMVIQNPRYQVTQFGKPVTLSCSQTLNHNVMYWYQQKSSQAPKLLFHYYDKDFNNEADTPDNFQSRRPNTSFCFLDIRSPGLGDTAMYLCATSRDPADTQYFGPGTRLTVL.

This sequence joins TRBV5-5 and TRBJ1-5; D is unresolved. The germline gives CDR1 SGHKS, CDR2 YYEKEE (reference sequence). The CDR3 extends over 16 amino acids. Trimming removed 0 bases from V and 3 bases from J, with 13 bases in between. The CDR3 bases are TGTGCCAGCAGCTTGGATTTAGGCTCAAACAATCAGCCCCAGCATTTT. This gives the protein CASSLDLGSNNQPQHF.

The chain couples TRBV19 to TRBJ2-7; D is ambiguous. Germline CDR1 LNHDA, CDR2 SQIVND (reference sequence). V was trimmed by 3 bases and J by 3 bases, leaving 6 bases between them. This CDR3 region has 12 residues. CDR3 sequence reads: CASSMSNYEQYF. The CDR3 DNA sequence: TGTGCCAGTAGTATGAGCAACTACGAGCAGTACTTC.